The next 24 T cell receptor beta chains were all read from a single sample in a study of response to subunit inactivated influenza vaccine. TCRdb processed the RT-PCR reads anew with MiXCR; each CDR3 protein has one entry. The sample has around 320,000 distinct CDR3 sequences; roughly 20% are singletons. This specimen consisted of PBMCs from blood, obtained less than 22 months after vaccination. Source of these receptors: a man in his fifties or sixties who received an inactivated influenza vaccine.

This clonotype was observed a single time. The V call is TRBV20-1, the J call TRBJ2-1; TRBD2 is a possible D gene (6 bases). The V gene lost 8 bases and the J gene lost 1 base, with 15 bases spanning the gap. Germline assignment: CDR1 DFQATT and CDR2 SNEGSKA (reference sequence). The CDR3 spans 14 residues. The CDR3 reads CSQIAEQSYNEQFF. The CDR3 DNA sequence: TGCAGTCAGATAGCGGAGCAATCCTACAATGAGCAGTTCTTC.

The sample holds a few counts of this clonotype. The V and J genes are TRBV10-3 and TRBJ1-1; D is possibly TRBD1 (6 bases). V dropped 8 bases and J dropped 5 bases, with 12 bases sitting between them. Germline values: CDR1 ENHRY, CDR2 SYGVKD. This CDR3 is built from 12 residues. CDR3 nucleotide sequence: TGTGCCATCGGAACTCAGGGGACTGAAGCTTTCTTT. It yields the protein CAIGTQGTEAFF.

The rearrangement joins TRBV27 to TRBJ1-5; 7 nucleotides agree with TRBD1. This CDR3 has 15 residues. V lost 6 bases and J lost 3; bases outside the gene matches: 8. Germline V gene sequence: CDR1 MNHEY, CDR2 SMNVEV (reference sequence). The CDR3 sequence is CASRRQGGFNQPQHF. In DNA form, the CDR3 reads TGTGCCAGCAGGAGACAGGGAGGGTTCAATCAGCCCCAGCATTTT.

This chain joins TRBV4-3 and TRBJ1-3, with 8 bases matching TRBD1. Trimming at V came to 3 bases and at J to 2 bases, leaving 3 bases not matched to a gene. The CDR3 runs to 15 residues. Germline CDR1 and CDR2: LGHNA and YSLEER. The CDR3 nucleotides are TGCGCCAGCAGCCATGCAGGGGGCACTGGAAACACCATATATTTT. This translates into CASSHAGGTGNTIYF.

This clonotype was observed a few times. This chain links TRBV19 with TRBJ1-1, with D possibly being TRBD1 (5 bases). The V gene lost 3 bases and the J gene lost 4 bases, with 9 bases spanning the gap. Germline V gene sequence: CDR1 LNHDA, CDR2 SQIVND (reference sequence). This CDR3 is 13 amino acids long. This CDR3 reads CASSMGVRTEAFF. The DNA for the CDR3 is TGTGCCAGTAGTATGGGGGTGCGCACTGAAGCTTTCTTT.

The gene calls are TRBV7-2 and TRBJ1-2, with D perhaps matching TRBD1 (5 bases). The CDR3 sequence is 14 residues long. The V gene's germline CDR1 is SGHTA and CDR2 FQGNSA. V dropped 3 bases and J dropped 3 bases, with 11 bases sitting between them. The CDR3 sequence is CASSFLGAYYGYTF. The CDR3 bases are TGTGCCAGCAGCTTTCTTGGGGCGTACTATGGCTACACCTTC. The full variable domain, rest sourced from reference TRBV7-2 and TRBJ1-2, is GAGVSQSPSNKVTEKGKDVELRCDPISGHTALYWYRQSLGQGLEFLIYFQGNSAPDKSGLPSDRFSAERTGGSVSTLTIQRTQQEDSAVYLCASSFLGAYYGYTFGSGTRLTVV.

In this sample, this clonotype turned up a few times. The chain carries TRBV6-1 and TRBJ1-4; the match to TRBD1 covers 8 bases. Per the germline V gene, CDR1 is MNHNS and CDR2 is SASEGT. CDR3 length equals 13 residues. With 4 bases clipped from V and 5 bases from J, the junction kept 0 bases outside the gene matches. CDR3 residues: CASSGDRNEKLFF. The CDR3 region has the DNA TGTGCCAGCAGTGGGGACAGGAATGAAAAACTGTTTTTT.

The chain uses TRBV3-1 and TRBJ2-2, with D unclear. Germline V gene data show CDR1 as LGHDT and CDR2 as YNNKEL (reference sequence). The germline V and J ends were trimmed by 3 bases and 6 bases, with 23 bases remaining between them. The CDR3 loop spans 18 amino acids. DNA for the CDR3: TGTGCCAGCAGCCATCTCGGGCCGGGCAAGCGACGCCCCGGGGAGCTGTTTTTT. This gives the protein CASSHLGPGKRRPGELFF.

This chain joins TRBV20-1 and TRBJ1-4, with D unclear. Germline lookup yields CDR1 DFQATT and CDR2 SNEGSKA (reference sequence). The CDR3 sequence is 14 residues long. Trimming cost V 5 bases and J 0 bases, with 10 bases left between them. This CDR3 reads CSAAGMATNEKLFF. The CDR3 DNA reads TGCAGTGCTGCCGGAATGGCAACTAATGAAAAACTGTTTTTT.

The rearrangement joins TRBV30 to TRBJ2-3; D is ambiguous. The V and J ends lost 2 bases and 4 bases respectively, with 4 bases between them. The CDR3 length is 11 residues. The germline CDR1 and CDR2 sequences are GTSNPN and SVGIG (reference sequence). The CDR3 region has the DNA TGTGCCTGGAGTCAATCAGATACGCAGTATTTT. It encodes CAWSQSDTQYF.

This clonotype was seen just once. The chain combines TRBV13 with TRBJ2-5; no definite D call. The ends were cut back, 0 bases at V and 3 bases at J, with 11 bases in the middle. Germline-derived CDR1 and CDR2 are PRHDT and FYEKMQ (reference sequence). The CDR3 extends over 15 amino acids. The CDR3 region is CASSLGSRTEETQYF. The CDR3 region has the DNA TGTGCCAGCAGCTTAGGATCAAGGACGGAAGAGACCCAGTACTTC.

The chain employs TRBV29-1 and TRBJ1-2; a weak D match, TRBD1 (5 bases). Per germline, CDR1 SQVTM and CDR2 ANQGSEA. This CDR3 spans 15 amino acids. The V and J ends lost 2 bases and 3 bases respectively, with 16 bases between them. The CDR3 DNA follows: TGCAGCGTTGAACAGCGTGGAGGGACGGACTATGGCTACACCTTC. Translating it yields CSVEQRGGTDYGYTF.

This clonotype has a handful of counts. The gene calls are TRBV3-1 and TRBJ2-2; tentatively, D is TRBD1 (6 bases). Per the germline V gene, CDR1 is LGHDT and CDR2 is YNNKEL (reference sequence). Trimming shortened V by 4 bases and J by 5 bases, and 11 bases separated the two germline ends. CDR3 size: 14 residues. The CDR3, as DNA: TGTGCCAGCAGCCCCGGGACACCAACCGGGGAGCTGTTTTTT. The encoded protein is CASSPGTPTGELFF.

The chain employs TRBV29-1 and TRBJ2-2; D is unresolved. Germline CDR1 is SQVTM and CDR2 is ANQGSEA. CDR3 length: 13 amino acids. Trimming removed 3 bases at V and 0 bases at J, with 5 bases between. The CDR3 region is CSVDAANTGELFF. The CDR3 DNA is TGCAGCGTTGATGCCGCGAACACCGGGGAGCTGTTTTTT.

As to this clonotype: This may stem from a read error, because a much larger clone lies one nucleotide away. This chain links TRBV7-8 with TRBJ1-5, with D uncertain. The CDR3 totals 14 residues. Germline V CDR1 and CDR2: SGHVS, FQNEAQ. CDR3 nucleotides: TGTGCCAGCAGCTTAGCCTTCGGTAATCAGGCCCAGCATTTT. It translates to CASSLAFGNQAQHF.

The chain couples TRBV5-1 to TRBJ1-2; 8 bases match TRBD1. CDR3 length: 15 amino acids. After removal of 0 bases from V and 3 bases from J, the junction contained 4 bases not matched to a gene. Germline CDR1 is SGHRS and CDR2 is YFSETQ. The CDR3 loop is CASSLGQGIDYGYTF. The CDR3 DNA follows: TGCGCCAGCAGCTTGGGACAGGGGATTGACTATGGCTACACCTTC.

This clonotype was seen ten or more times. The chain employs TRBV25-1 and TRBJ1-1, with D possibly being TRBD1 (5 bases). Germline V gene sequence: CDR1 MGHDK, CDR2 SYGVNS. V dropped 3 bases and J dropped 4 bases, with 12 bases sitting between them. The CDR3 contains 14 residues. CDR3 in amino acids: CASSEQGGTTEAFF. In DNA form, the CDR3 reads TGTGCCAGCAGTGAGCAGGGAGGAACCACTGAAGCTTTCTTT.

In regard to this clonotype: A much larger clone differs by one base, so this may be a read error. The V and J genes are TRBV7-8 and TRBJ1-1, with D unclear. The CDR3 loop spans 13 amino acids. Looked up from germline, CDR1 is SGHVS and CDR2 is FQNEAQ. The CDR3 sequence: CASTPIVNTVAFF. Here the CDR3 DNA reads TGTGCCAGCACCCCCATTGTGAACACTGTAGCTTTCTTT.

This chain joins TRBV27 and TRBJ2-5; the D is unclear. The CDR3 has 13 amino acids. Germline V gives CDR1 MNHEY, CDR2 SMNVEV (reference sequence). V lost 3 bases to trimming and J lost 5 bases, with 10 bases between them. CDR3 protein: CASSFSQAETQYF. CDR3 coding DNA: TGTGCCAGCAGTTTTAGTCAGGCGGAGACCCAGTACTTC.

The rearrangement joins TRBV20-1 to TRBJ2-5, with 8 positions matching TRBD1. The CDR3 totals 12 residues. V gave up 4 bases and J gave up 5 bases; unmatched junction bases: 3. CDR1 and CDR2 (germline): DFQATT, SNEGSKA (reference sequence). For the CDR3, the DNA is TGCAGTGCTACAGGGGGCAGGGAGACCCAGTACTTC. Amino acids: CSATGGRETQYF.

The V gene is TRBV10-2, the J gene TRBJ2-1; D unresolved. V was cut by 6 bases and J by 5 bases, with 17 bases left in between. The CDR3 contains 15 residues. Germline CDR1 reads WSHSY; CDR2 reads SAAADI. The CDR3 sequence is CASRPTWSANNEQFF. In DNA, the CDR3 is TGCGCCAGCAGACCCACATGGTCGGCAAACAATGAGCAGTTCTTC.

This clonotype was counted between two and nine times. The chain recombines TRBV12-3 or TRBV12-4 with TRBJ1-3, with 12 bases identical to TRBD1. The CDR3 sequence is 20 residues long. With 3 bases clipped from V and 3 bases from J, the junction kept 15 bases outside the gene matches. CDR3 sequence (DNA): TGTGCCAGCAGTTTTTCCGTAGGAGTTGGGGACAGGGGGCGTGGAAACACCATATATTTT. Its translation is CASSFSVGVGDRGRGNTIYF.

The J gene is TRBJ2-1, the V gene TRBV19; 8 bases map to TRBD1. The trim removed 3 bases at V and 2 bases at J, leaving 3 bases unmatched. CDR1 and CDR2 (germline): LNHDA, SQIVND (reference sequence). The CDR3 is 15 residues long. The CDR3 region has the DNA TGTGCCAGTAGTATTACAGGGGGAGCCTACAATGAGCAGTTCTTC. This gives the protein CASSITGGAYNEQFF.

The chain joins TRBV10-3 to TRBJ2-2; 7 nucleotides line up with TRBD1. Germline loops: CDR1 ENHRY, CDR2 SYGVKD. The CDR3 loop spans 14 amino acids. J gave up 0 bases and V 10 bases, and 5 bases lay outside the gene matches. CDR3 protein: CATLGTANTGELFF. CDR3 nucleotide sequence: TGTGCCACCCTAGGGACAGCGAACACCGGGGAGCTGTTTTTT.